The clone carrying this TCR beta chain was observed at least ten times. V lost 7 bases and J lost 1, with 10 bases in between. CDR3 size: 13 residues. Germline CDR1 and CDR2: ENHRY and SYGVKD. The sequenced template was RNA, covering the TCR beta CDR3 region. RT-PCR with HTBI primers came first, then second-round multiplex PCR. In TCRdb, the multiplex PCR reads were re-called with MiXCR into one record per CDR3 protein. The table lists around 590,000 distinct CDR3 sequences, 35% to 45% of them singletons. This specimen belongs to a study of Graves' ophthalmopathy and Graves' hyperthyroidism. The chain has TRBV10-3 and TRBJ2-5; a weak D match, TRBD1 (6 bases). The source material was peripheral blood or thyroid tissue (not recorded which). This sequence was found in an adult man with Graves' hyperthyroidism. The DNA for the CDR3 is TGTGCCATCATGAGGGACACCCAAGAGACCCAGTACTTC. Its protein product is CAIMRDTQETQYF.